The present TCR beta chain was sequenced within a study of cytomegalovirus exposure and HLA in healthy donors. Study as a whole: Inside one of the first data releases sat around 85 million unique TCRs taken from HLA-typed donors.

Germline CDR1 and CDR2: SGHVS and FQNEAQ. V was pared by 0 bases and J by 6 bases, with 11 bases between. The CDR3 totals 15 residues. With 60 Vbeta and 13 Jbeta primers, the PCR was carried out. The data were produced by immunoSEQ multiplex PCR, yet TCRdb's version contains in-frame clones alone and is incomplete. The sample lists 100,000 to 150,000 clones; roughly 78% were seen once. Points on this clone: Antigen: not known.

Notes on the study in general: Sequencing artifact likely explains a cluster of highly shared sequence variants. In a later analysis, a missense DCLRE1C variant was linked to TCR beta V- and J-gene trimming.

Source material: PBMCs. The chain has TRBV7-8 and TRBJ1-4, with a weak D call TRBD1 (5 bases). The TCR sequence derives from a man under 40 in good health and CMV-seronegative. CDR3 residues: CASSLAIGGDEKLFF. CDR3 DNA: TGTGCCAGCAGCTTAGCGATTGGGGGGGATGAAAAACTGTTTTTT.